The 20 T cell receptor beta chains listed next were all sequenced from one sample in a study of CXCR3-negative and CXCR3-positive naive CD8 T cells. Study-wide findings and caveats: Relative to CXCR3-negative naive cells, CXCR3-positive naive cells had more hydrophobic TRB CDR3s.

5' RACE that incorporated UMI labels was used to prepare the TRB cDNA libraries. TCRdb reprocessed the 5' RACE reads and stores each CDR3 protein as one record, lacking DNA. The specimen's table records about 98,000 distinct CDR3 sequences. These TCRs are of unknown antigen specificity. The sample was naive CXCR3+ CD8+ T cells from blood. Specified subset: CD45RO-CCR7+CD27+CD95- naive CD8+ T cells expressing CXCR3 (TNR3+). The receptors here all came from a human donor in good health. Some clones in this sample may be carry-over from other donors' samples.

The chain links TRBV4-3 to TRBJ2-7; TCRdb calls TRBD2, which cannot be checked without DNA. Germline V gene data show CDR1 as LGHNA and CDR2 as YSLEER. The CDR3 loop spans 14 amino acids. The chain's CDR3 is CASSQDSGGPEQYF.

V and J are TRBV29-1 and TRBJ2-7; TCRdb picks TRBD2, but there is no DNA to check that call. This CDR3 comprises 14 residues. Germline V gene lookup returns CDR1 SQVTM and CDR2 ANQGSEA. The CDR3 sequence: CSVEDGLAGYEQYF.

The V gene is TRBV5-1, the J gene TRBJ2-3; TCRdb gives TRBD2 as the D gene, but with no DNA this cannot be confirmed. The germline V gene has CDR1 SGHRS and CDR2 YFSETQ. This CDR3 is built from 16 residues. CDR3 in amino acids: CASSFTSGGAADTQYF. Full variable domain (remainder filled in from reference TRBV5-1 and TRBJ2-3): KAGVTQTPRYLIKTRGQQVTLSCSPISGHRSVSWYQQTPGQGLQFLFEYFSETQRNKGNFPGRFSGRQFSNSRSEMNVSTLELGDSALYLCASSFTSGGAADTQYFGPGTRLTVL.

The V and J genes are TRBV28 and TRBJ2-1. The germline V gene encodes CDR1 MDHEN and CDR2 SYDVKM. The CDR3 totals 12 residues. Here the CDR3 reads CASSQVVNEQFF.

The genes are TRBV6-5 and TRBJ2-5; TCRdb returns TRBD2, unconfirmable since there is no DNA. The germline V gene encodes CDR1 MNHEY and CDR2 SVGAGI. This CDR3 region has 16 residues. CDR3 sequence: CASSSSSGGAGETQYF.

This rearrangement joins TRBV7-2 to TRBJ2-5; TCRdb indicates TRBD2, and absent DNA this call remains unverified. This CDR3 spans 16 amino acids. In germline, CDR1 is SGHTA, CDR2 FQGNSA. The CDR3: CASSTLAGGLKETQYF.

This chain connects TRBV27 to TRBJ2-7. The CDR3 consists of 12 residues. Per germline, CDR1 MNHEY and CDR2 SMNVEV (reference sequence). The CDR3 protein is CASWGTPYEQYF.

The chain couples TRBV18 to TRBJ2-3; no DNA is available, so the TRBD1 call from TCRdb remains unchecked. CDR1 and CDR2 from the germline V gene are KGHSH and LQKENI. The CDR3 loop spans 15 amino acids. CDR3 amino acids: CASSPSGGPGDTQYF.

The chain recombines TRBV30 with TRBJ2-1. The CDR3 has 12 residues. From germline, CDR1 is GTSNPN and CDR2 SVGIG (reference sequence). CDR3 loop: CAWSVLGHEQFF.

The chain joins TRBV12-3 or TRBV12-4 to TRBJ2-5; TCRdb outputs TRBD2, but without DNA this stays unchecked. This CDR3 comprises 14 residues. The CDR3 is CASSLGRLGETQYF.

The chain joins TRBV12-3 or TRBV12-4 to TRBJ2-2. The CDR3 runs 14 residues. The CDR3 reads CASSYGQNTGELFF.

This rearrangement joins TRBV7-2 to TRBJ2-5; TCRdb names TRBD2, which stays unverified in the absence of DNA. This CDR3 contains 14 residues. CDR1 and CDR2 (germline): SGHTA, FQGNSA. The chain's CDR3 is CASREIGGAQTQYF.

The chain is built from TRBV7-9 and TRBJ1-2. The CDR3 is 13 residues long. The germline gives CDR1 SEHNR, CDR2 FQNEAQ (reference sequence). CDR3 in amino acids: CASRGDGPYGYTF.

This chain uses TRBV12-3 or TRBV12-4 with TRBJ1-2; TCRdb proposes TRBD1, but this gene call is untestable without DNA. CDR3 length: 13 amino acids. This chain's CDR3 is CASSPPQSYGYTF.

The chain uses TRBV7-3 and TRBJ2-7. Germline loops: CDR1 SGHTA, CDR2 FQGTGA. This CDR3 contains 12 residues. CDR3 protein: CATSVGSSEQYF.

The V and J genes are TRBV28 and TRBJ1-1. Germline lookup yields CDR1 MDHEN and CDR2 SYDVKM. There are 14 residues in the CDR3. CDR3 protein: CASSLFGPDTEAFF. Looking up the rest from reference TRBV28 and TRBJ1-1 gives the full variable domain: DVKVTQSSRYLVKRTGEKVFLECVQDMDHENMFWYRQDPGLGLRLIYFSYDVKMKEKGDIPEGYSVSREKKERFSLILESASTNQTSMYLCASSLFGPDTEAFFGQGTRLTVV.

The chain has TRBV3-1 and TRBJ1-5; without DNA, the TCRdb call of TRBD1 cannot be checked. Germline V CDR1 and CDR2: LGHDT, YNNKEL (reference sequence). The CDR3 consists of 16 residues. CDR3 residues: CASSQDQRQGEQPQHF. Together with reference TRBV3-1 and TRBJ1-5, the CDR3 gives the full variable domain: DTAVSQTPKYLVTQMGNDKSIKCEQNLGHDTMYWYKQDSKKFLKIMFSYNNKELIINETVPNRFSPKSPDKAHLNLHINSLELGDSAVYFCASSQDQRQGEQPQHFGDGTRLSIL.

The chain couples TRBV7-2 to TRBJ2-5. The CDR3 runs to 13 residues. Germline V CDR1 and CDR2: SGHTA, FQGNSA. The CDR3 protein is CASSLAEAETQYF.

The chain uses TRBV12-3 or TRBV12-4 and TRBJ2-7; TCRdb designates TRBD2, a call that cannot be tested without DNA. This CDR3 spans 13 amino acids. The CDR3 loop is CASSLVGSYEQYF.

CDR3 loop: CSVVQGGAVWITDTQYF. This sequence joins TRBV29-1 and TRBJ2-3; TCRdb returns TRBD1, unconfirmable since there is no DNA. The germline CDR1 and CDR2 sequences are SQVTM and ANQGSEA. The CDR3 is made up of 17 amino acids.